A single sample gave rise to the 24 T cell receptor beta chains below, sequenced in a study of post-analysis software for immune sequencing data. Unique molecular identifiers were built into the TCR beta cDNA libraries. MiXCR, run by TCRdb on the PCR reads, gives a single entry per CDR3 protein. The data hold some 160,000 distinct CDR3 sequences, with under 40% observed a single time. The starting material was blood, obtained after autologous hematopoietic stem cell transplantation. The origin of the receptors is a girl between 10 and 17 years old with multiple sclerosis.

The chain is built from TRBV4-1 and TRBJ1-2; 7 nucleotides line up with TRBD1. With V trimmed by 6 bases and J by 4 bases, 11 bases remained unmatched. Germline CDR1 MGHRA, CDR2 YSYEKL. The CDR3 contains 15 residues. In nucleotides, the CDR3 is TGCGCCAGCAGACTCGACAGGGTGGATGCCTATGGCTACACCTTC. It specifies CASRLDRVDAYGYTF.

This clonotype was counted a few times. The V and J genes are TRBV5-1 and TRBJ2-5; 14 positions match TRBD2. Unmatched junction bases numbered 1, after V lost 0 bases and J lost 3 bases. Germline CDR1 and CDR2: SGHRS and YFSETQ. The CDR3 runs to 16 residues. CDR3 bases: TGCGCCAGCAGCTTGGGACTAGCGGGAGGGAAAGAGACCCAGTACTTC. Residues: CASSLGLAGGKETQYF.

The CDR3 region has the DNA TGTGCCAGCAGCCCCCGGGGAGGGGGCTCGGTCGAGCAGTACTTC. Amino acids: CASSPRGGGSVEQYF. The chain carries TRBV7-9 and TRBJ2-7; either TRBD1 or TRBD2 may supply D (7 bases each). V was cut by 5 bases and J by 6 bases, with 20 bases left in between. CDR1 is SEHNR and CDR2 is FQNEAQ in the germline V gene (reference sequence). This CDR3 region has 15 residues.

V and J are TRBV6-2 or TRBV6-3 and TRBJ2-1; unclear D gene. This CDR3 contains 13 residues. Germline V gives CDR1 MNHEY, CDR2 SVGEGT. V was cut by 7 bases and J by 8 bases, with 15 bases left in between. This CDR3 is CASTHDLADEQFF. CDR3 DNA: TGTGCCAGCACCCACGATTTGGCGGATGAGCAGTTCTTC.

The rearrangement uses TRBV20-1 and TRBJ2-3; tentatively, D is TRBD2 (6 bases). The CDR3 contains 15 residues. Trimming removed 3 bases at V and 3 bases at J, with 16 bases between. CDR1 and CDR2 from the germline V gene are DFQATT and SNEGSKA (reference sequence). The DNA for the CDR3 is TGCAGTGCTAGTGTACTAGCTCCCATGACAGATACGCAGTATTTT. Translating gives CSASVLAPMTDTQYF.

The chain joins TRBV20-1 to TRBJ2-5, with D possibly being TRBD1 or TRBD2 (6 bases each). In germline, CDR1 is DFQATT, CDR2 SNEGSKA (reference sequence). The CDR3 is 13 amino acids. V was cut by 6 bases and J by 5 bases, with 16 bases left in between. CDR3 residues: CSARGPGPETQYF. The CDR3 DNA is TGCAGTGCCCGGGGGCCGGGACCGGAGACCCAGTACTTC.

This chain links TRBV4-2 with TRBJ2-7; D is unclear. CDR1 is LGHNA, CDR2 YNFKEQ, per germline. V lost 1 base and J lost 5, with 6 bases in between. CDR3 length: 12 amino acids. This CDR3 reads CASSQARNEQYF. CDR3 DNA sequence: TGTGCCAGCAGCCAAGCTAGGAACGAGCAGTACTTC.

The chain uses TRBV29-1 and TRBJ2-3; TRBD2 matches at 7 bases. V dropped 0 bases and J dropped 8; count of bases not matched to a gene: 8. Germline loops: CDR1 SQVTM, CDR2 ANQGSEA. This CDR3 region has 14 residues. CDR3 in amino acids: CSVEDPGRVATQYF. As DNA, the CDR3 is TGCAGCGTTGAAGATCCGGGGAGGGTAGCTACGCAGTATTTT.

This clonotype has a handful of counts. This sequence joins TRBV6-2 or TRBV6-3 and TRBJ2-3; D may be TRBD1 (6 bases). The CDR3 spans 16 residues. Trimming cost V 6 bases and J 2 bases, with 18 bases left between them. CDR1 is MNHEY and CDR2 is SVGEGT in the germline V gene. CDR3 bases: TGTGCCAGCAGATCTACCATACAGGGTTACACAGATACGCAGTATTTT. This sequence encodes CASRSTIQGYTDTQYF.

This clonotype was found a few times. The chain employs TRBV20-1 and TRBJ2-1; TRBD2 matches at 7 bases. The CDR3 runs 16 residues. The J segment lost 0 bases and the V segment lost 6 bases, leaving 11 bases of the junction unmatched. CDR1 is DFQATT and CDR2 is SNEGSKA in the germline V gene (reference sequence). The CDR3 region is CSAKRASGVSYNEQFF. For the CDR3, the DNA is TGCAGTGCAAAGAGAGCGAGCGGGGTCTCCTACAATGAGCAGTTCTTC.

This clonotype has more than one count but fewer than ten. This chain links TRBV6-2 or TRBV6-3 with TRBJ2-1, with TRBD1 matching 7 bases. The CDR3 extends over 14 amino acids. The V and J ends lost 5 bases and 4 bases, in that order; junction bases with no gene match: 5. Germline CDR1 MNHEY, CDR2 SVGEGT. In DNA, the CDR3 is TGTGCCAGCAGTATCGACAGGGAATACAATGAGCAGTTCTTC. This codes for CASSIDREYNEQFF.

About this clonotype itself: A clone one base away is much larger, so this may be a read error. The chain joins TRBV7-9 to TRBJ2-1, with D maybe TRBD2 (6 bases). V was pared by 4 bases and J by 9 bases, with 22 bases between. Germline CDR1 SEHNR, CDR2 FQNEAQ (reference sequence). This CDR3 comprises 16 residues. CDR3 nucleotides: TGTGCCAGCAGCTCCTACAAGGGTGCCCTGGAGGGTGAGCAGTTCTTC. This encodes CASSSYKGALEGEQFF. Full variable domain (outside the CDR3, taken from reference TRBV7-9 and TRBJ2-1): DTGVSQNPRHKITKRGQNVTFRCDPISEHNRLYWYRQTLGQGPEFLTYFQNEAQLEKSRLLSDRFSAERPKGSFSTLEIQRTEQGDSAMYLCASSSYKGALEGEQFFGPGTRLTVL.

The chain carries TRBV30 and TRBJ1-1, with TRBD1 identical over 7 bases. CDR3 length: 16 residues. The germline CDR1 and CDR2 sequences are GTSNPN and SVGIG (reference sequence). V gave up 4 bases and J gave up 1 base; unmatched junction bases: 12. The CDR3 DNA reads as TGTGCCTGGAAACGGGACAGTCCCTCGAGGAACACTGAAGCTTTCTTT. It yields the protein CAWKRDSPSRNTEAFF.

This clonotype was counted at least ten times. The chain uses TRBV4-1 and TRBJ2-5, with 11 bases aligning to TRBD1. Germline CDR1 is MGHRA and CDR2 is YSYEKL. V was pared by 4 bases and J by 5 bases, with 6 bases of the junction left unmatched. CDR3 length: 15 residues. The CDR3 bases are TGCGCCAGCAGCCTCGGACAGGGGGCGAGGGAGACCCAGTACTTC. Translation gives CASSLGQGARETQYF.

This chain links TRBV5-1 with TRBJ2-3; 9 positions match TRBD1. V lost 1 base and J lost 2; bases outside the gene matches: 2. The CDR3 is 15 residues long. Germline values: CDR1 SGHRS, CDR2 YFSETQ. The CDR3 here is CASSLWDRDTDTQYF. The CDR3 bases are TGCGCCAGCAGCTTGTGGGACAGGGACACAGATACGCAGTATTTT.

The chain combines TRBV20-1 with TRBJ2-3; D uncertain. The CDR3 covers 14 residues. The germline V and J ends were trimmed by 0 bases and 6 bases, with 13 bases remaining between them. The germline gives CDR1 DFQATT, CDR2 SNEGSKA (reference sequence). The CDR3 DNA follows: TGCAGTGCTAGAGATGGAACTAAGAAGGATACGCAGTATTTT. Protein sequence: CSARDGTKKDTQYF.

This clonotype appeared a few times. The gene calls are TRBV20-1 and TRBJ2-5; D tentatively reads TRBD1 or TRBD2 (5 bases each). CDR1 and CDR2 (germline): DFQATT, SNEGSKA (reference sequence). The CDR3 spans 10 residues. Trimming removed 7 bases from V and 3 bases from J, with 6 bases in between. The CDR3 DNA reads TGCAGTGTGGGGGAAGAGACCCAGTACTTC. This translates into CSVGEETQYF.

The V call is TRBV15, the J call TRBJ2-7; tentative D call: TRBD1 (6 bases). CDR1 is LNHNV, CDR2 YYDKDF, per germline (reference sequence). V lost 0 bases, J lost 7 bases, and 13 bases lay in between. The CDR3 contains 14 residues. CDR3 sequence: CATSRDPKGGEQYF. The DNA of the CDR3 is TGTGCCACCAGCAGAGATCCCAAAGGGGGTGAGCAGTACTTC.

The V gene is TRBV7-9, the J gene TRBJ1-5; 7 positions match TRBD1. V trimming: 5 bases; J trimming: 4 bases; junction bases outside the gene matches: 8. The CDR3 has 15 residues. Germline assignment: CDR1 SEHNR and CDR2 FQNEAQ (reference sequence). The CDR3: CASSRGLQENQPQHF. DNA of the CDR3: TGTGCCAGCAGCAGGGGGCTCCAGGAGAATCAGCCCCAGCATTTT.

Comment on this clonotype: One end of the junction does not line up with germline, which may come from a read error. V and J are TRBV7-2 and TRBJ2-2, with TRBD2 matching 11 bases. The germline V gene encodes CDR1 SGHTA and CDR2 FQGNSA. The CDR3 sequence is 18 residues long. CDR3 amino acids: CASSFPGTSGAYTGERFF. CDR3 nucleotide sequence: TGTGCCAGCAGCTTCCCAGGGACTAGCGGCGCTTACACCGGGGAGCGGTTTTTT.

A few counts support this clonotype. V usage is TRBV3-1 and J usage is TRBJ2-5; no firm D call. The CDR3 has 12 residues. The V gene's germline CDR1 is LGHDT and CDR2 YNNKEL (reference sequence). V lost 3 bases and J lost 3, with 5 bases in between. The chain's CDR3 is CASSHTEETQYF. Written as DNA, the CDR3 is TGTGCCAGCAGCCACACTGAAGAGACCCAGTACTTC.

This clonotype was observed a handful of times. This chain joins TRBV10-3 and TRBJ2-7; 12 bases align to TRBD2. The end of the DNA fits TRBJ2-4 better, so the J call may be wrong. Germline CDR1 reads ENHRY; CDR2 reads SYGVKD. The CDR3 is made up of 17 amino acids. The CDR3 loop reads CAISDPGLAGKGDIQYF. The CDR3 bases are TGTGCCATCAGTGATCCCGGACTAGCGGGGAAGGGGGACATTCAGTACTTC.

This chain uses TRBV3-1 with TRBJ2-1; 12 bases align to TRBD2. This CDR3 has 15 residues. J gave up 9 bases and V 6 bases, and 9 bases lay outside the gene matches. CDR1 is LGHDT and CDR2 is YNNKEL in the germline V gene (reference sequence). The CDR3 DNA sequence: TGTGCCAGCAGTCCGACTAGCGGGAGTCACAGTGAGCAGTTCTTC. Translating it yields CASSPTSGSHSEQFF.

This clonotype was seen a handful of times. The rearrangement links TRBV5-1 to TRBJ2-1; 9 nucleotides agree with TRBD2. This CDR3 is built from 16 residues. V was clipped by 1 base and J by 4 bases; unmatched bases: 6. The germline CDR1 and CDR2 sequences are SGHRS and YFSETQ. CDR3 sequence reads: CASSLQLAGVYNEQFF. CDR3 coding DNA: TGCGCCAGCAGCTTGCAACTAGCGGGTGTTTACAATGAGCAGTTCTTC.